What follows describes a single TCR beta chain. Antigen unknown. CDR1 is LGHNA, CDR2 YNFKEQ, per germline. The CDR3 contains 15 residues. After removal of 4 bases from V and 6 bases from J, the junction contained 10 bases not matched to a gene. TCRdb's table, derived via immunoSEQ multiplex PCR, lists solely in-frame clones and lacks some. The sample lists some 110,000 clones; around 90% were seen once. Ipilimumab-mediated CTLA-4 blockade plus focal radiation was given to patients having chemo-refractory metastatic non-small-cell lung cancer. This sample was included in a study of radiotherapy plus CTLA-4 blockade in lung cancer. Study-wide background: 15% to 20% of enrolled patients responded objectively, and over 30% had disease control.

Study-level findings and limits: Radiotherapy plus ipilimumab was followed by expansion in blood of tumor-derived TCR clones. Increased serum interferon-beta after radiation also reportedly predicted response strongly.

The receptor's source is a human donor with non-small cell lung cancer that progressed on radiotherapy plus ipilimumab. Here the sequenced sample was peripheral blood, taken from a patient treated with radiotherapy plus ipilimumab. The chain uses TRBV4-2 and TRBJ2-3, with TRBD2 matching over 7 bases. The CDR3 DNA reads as TGTGCCAGCAGCCTCAGACTAGCCCAACTGGATACGCAGTATTTT. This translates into CASSLRLAQLDTQYF.